A single sample gave rise to the 9 T cell receptor beta chains below, sequenced in a study of immune evolution from preneoplasia to lung adenocarcinoma. Assay used: immunoSEQ multiplex PCR; TCRdb lists only in-frame clones, some missing. Of several thousand clones listed, 76% are singletons. What was sequenced was FFPE adjacent normal lung tissue. These receptor sequences come from a person between 60 and 79 years old with lung adenocarcinoma.

This chain uses TRBV25-1 with TRBJ1-2, with D tentatively TRBD1 (5 bases). Trimming removed 6 bases from V and 4 bases from J, with 12 bases in between. This CDR3 spans 13 amino acids. The germline V gene encodes CDR1 MGHDK and CDR2 SYGVNS. The DNA of the CDR3 is TGTGCCAGCAGCCGCGCAGGGCGCTATGGCTACACCTTC. This gives the protein CASSRAGRYGYTF.

This chain links TRBV28 with TRBJ1-2, with TRBD1 matching 10 bases. The CDR3 has 14 amino acids. The germline gives CDR1 MDHEN, CDR2 SYDVKM. The CDR3 region is CAVRGDRGHYGYTF. The CDR3 DNA reads as TGTGCGGTTCGCGGGGACAGGGGTCACTATGGCTACACCTTC.

The chain uses TRBV15 and TRBJ1-5; D unresolved. The germline V gene encodes CDR1 LNHNV and CDR2 YYDKDF (reference sequence). The CDR3 loop spans 20 amino acids. V was cut by 0 bases and J by 0 bases, with 21 bases left in between. This CDR3 reads CATSRDRGGGRLGSNQPQHF. DNA of the CDR3: TGTGCCACCAGCAGAGATCGAGGAGGTGGGAGATTGGGTAGCAATCAGCCCCAGCATTTT.

The chain carries TRBV5-6 and TRBJ2-7, with 10 bases matching TRBD2. The germline CDR1 and CDR2 sequences are SGHDT and YYEEEE. V was clipped by 4 bases and J by 2 bases; unmatched bases: 3. The CDR3 runs 14 residues. CDR3 bases: TGTGCCAGCAGCAGGAGCGGGGGGGCCTACGAGCAGTACTTC. It encodes CASSRSGGAYEQYF. Variable domain in full (rest from reference TRBV5-6 and TRBJ2-7): DAGVTQSPTHLIKTRGQQVTLRCSPKSGHDTVSWYQQALGQGPQFIFQYYEEEERQRGNFPDRFSGHQFPNYSSELNVNALLLGDSALYLCASSRSGGAYEQYFGPGTRLTVT.

The chain is built from TRBV25-1 and TRBJ1-2; D is undetermined. Trimming removed 5 bases at V and 0 bases at J, with 7 bases between. Germline assignment: CDR1 MGHDK and CDR2 SYGVNS. This CDR3 has 13 residues. CDR3 in DNA: TGTGCCAGCAGTCTCGGGACTAACTATGGCTACACCTTC. The encoded protein is CASSLGTNYGYTF.

A single count supports this clone. The chain combines TRBV6-5 with TRBJ2-7; D is possibly TRBD1 or TRBD2 (5 bases each). The CDR3 runs 15 residues. Germline V lookup: CDR1 MNHEY, CDR2 SVGAGI. Deletions cut 2 bases from V and 6 bases from J, with 17 bases between. This CDR3 reads CASSYGAGNAGEQYF. The CDR3 region has the DNA TGTGCCAGCAGTTACGGCGCAGGGAATGCGGGCGAGCAGTACTTC.

In regard to this clone: The identical CDR3 is also encoded by other nucleotide sequences in the sample. The rearrangement joins TRBV15 to TRBJ1-1; unclear D gene. The CDR3 consists of 14 residues. With 0 bases removed from V and 1 base from J, the gap between germline ends came to 6 bases. Germline CDR1 is LNHNV and CDR2 is YYDKDF (reference sequence). The CDR3 DNA reads as TGTGCCACCAGCAGAGATGGCGGGAACACTGAAGCTTTCTTT. Translation: CATSRDGGNTEAFF.

This chain connects TRBV4-2 to TRBJ2-2, with D unresolved. V shed 4 bases and J shed 5 bases, with 8 bases lying between them. The CDR3 covers 13 residues. Looked up from germline, CDR1 is LGHNA and CDR2 is YNFKEQ. This CDR3 is CASSPRTTGELFF. For the CDR3, the DNA is TGTGCCAGCAGCCCAAGGACGACCGGGGAGCTGTTTTTT.

This clone is labeled medium-sized (0.01 to 0.1%). DNA for the CDR3: TGCGCCAGCAAGTATTCCGGGACAGTGAACACTGAAGCTTTCTTT. Amino acid sequence: CASKYSGTVNTEAFF. The chain recombines TRBV5-1 with TRBJ1-1; the match to TRBD1 covers 7 bases. V shed 6 bases, J shed 0 bases, and the junction held 8 bases outside the gene matches. The CDR3 has 15 amino acids. Germline V gives CDR1 SGHRS, CDR2 YFSETQ.